A selection of T cell receptor beta chains follows, all from one sample in a study of cytomegalovirus exposure and HLA in healthy donors. Assay: immunoSEQ multiplex PCR; the TCRdb copy retains only in-frame clones and omits some. The sample gives about 160,000 clones, 60% to 80% of which show up once; about 0.91% is in the top ten. The sample was PBMCs. These receptors all come from a woman between 45 and 60 years old in good health and CMV-seropositive. The CDR3 runs from the conserved cysteine through the conserved F or W. D genes are given only for firm matches. The size of a clone is reported for some rows only, either as once, few or many, or as a class for expanded clones.

>TRBV27|-|-|TRBJ2-7
TGTGCCAGCAGCCAGACAGGCGAGCAGTACTTC
CASSQTGEQYF
>TRBV11-2|-|TRBD2|TRBJ2-1
TGTGCCAGCAGCTTAGAAGGACTAGCGGTCCAGTTCTTC
CASSLEGLAVQFF
>TRBV4-2|-|-|TRBJ1-1
TGTGCCAGCAGCCAGTGGGGGAGGGACGGTATGAACACTGAAGCTTTCTTT
CASSQWGRDGMNTEAFF
>TRBV2|-|TRBD1|TRBJ1-5
TGTGCCAGCAGCGGGACAGAGGGTGACCAGCCCCAGCATTTT
CASSGTEGDQPQHF
>TRBV2|few|-|TRBJ2-1
TGTGCCAGCAGTGAAGCTATAAGCGGGTCCTACAATGAGCAGTTCTTC
CASSEAISGSYNEQFF
>TRBV19|-|TRBD2|TRBJ2-1
TGTGCCAGTAGTATTCCTAGCGGGAGCTGGAGAAATGAGCAGTTCTTC
CASSIPSGSWRNEQFF
>TRBV27|-|TRBD1|TRBJ1-1
TGTGCCAGCAGTTTTGTGGGACAGGGCAGTATGAACACTGAAGCTTTCTTT
CASSFVGQGSMNTEAFF
>TRBV29-1|-|-|TRBJ2-2
TGCAGCGTTGTTGGGGGCGCGGGCACCGGGGAGCTGTTTTTT
CSVVGGAGTGELFF
>TRBV5-4|-|TRBD2|TRBJ2-7
TGTGCCAGCAGCCTCCGTCTAGCGGGGGGGGACGAGCAGTACTTC
CASSLRLAGGDEQYF
>TRBV4-3|few|-|TRBJ1-1
TGCGCCAGCAGCCAAGATGTCTCTGGGGGCAGCGCTGAAGCTTTCTTT
CASSQDVSGGSAEAFF
>TRBV7-9|-|-|TRBJ1-1
TGTGCCAGCAGCTTAGGGGGAGGTTTTGAAGCTTTCTTT
CASSLGGGFEAFF
>TRBV6-5|-|TRBD1|TRBJ1-1
TGTGCCAGCAGCCGGGACAGGGAAGGGACTGAAGCTTTCTTT
CASSRDREGTEAFF
>TRBV5-1|few|-|TRBJ2-3
TGCGCCAGCAGCGCCACAGGACCCAGCACAGATACGCAGTATTTT
CASSATGPSTDTQYF
>TRBV2|few|-|TRBJ1-3
TGTGCCAGCAGTGACAACTCTGGAAACACCATATATTTT
CASSDNSGNTIYF
>TRBV14|-|TRBD2|TRBJ2-1
TGTGCCAGCAGCGCCCCCGGGACTAGCGGTTACAATGAGCAGTTCTTC
CASSAPGTSGYNEQFF
>TRBV28|-|TRBD1|TRBJ2-7
TGTGCCAGCATCCGGGACAGGGGAAACGAGCAGTACTTC
CASIRDRGNEQYF
>TRBV19|few|TRBD2|TRBJ2-1
TGTGCCAGTAGTGTAGCGGGAATCCACAATGAGCAGTTCTTC
CASSVAGIHNEQFF
>TRBV19|-|-|TRBJ2-3
TGTGCCAGTAGTCCTAGCGAAAACACAGATACGCAGTATTTT
CASSPSENTDTQYF
>TRBV7-2|few|TRBD1|TRBJ2-7
TGTGCCAGCACCCTGACAGGGGGAAGTTACGAGCAGTACTTC
CASTLTGGSYEQYF
>TRBV4-2|once|TRBD2|TRBJ2-1
TGTGCCAGCAGCCCCACGAGGAGCGGGGGGGAAGATGAGCAGTTCTTC
CASSPTRSGGEDEQFF
>TRBV7-2|-|TRBD1|TRBJ1-1
TGTGCCAGCAGCGTGACAGGGGGGGGCACTGAAGCTTTCTTT
CASSVTGGGTEAFF
>TRBV15|once|TRBD2|TRBJ2-2
TGTGCCACCAGCAGGGGACTAGCGGGAGAAGGCGGCACCGGGGAGCTGTTTTTT
CATSRGLAGEGGTGELFF
>TRBV2|-|-|TRBJ1-5
TGTGCCAGCAGTGAAGGGAGTATGCGGCCCCAGCATTTT
CASSEGSMRPQHF
>TRBV5-1|once|-|TRBJ1-1
TGCGCCAGCAGCTCTCAGGGTTATGGCGCTGAAGCTTTCTTT
CASSSQGYGAEAFF
>TRBV11-2|-|TRBD2|TRBJ2-1
TGTGCCAGCAGCTCAAGACTAGCGGGTTCCTACAATGAGCAGTTCTTC
CASSSRLAGSYNEQFF